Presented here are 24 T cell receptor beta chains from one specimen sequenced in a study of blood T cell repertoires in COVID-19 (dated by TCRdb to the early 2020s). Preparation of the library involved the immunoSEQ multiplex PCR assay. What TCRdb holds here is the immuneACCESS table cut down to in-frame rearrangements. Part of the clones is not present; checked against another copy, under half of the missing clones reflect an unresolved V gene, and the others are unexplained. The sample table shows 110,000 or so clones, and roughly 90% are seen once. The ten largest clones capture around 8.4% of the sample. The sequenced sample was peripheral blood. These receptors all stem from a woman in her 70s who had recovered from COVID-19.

For the CDR3, the DNA is TGTGCCACCAGTGATTTGCAGTGGCTAGCGGGGGTTATAGCCAAAAACATTCAGTACTTC. Translation gives CATSDLQWLAGVIAKNIQYF. V usage is TRBV24-1 and J usage is TRBJ2-4; TRBD2 agrees at 10 bases. The V and J ends lost 0 bases and 0 bases, in that order; junction bases with no gene match: 10. The germline CDR1 and CDR2 sequences are KGHDR and SFDVKD. This CDR3 contains 20 residues.

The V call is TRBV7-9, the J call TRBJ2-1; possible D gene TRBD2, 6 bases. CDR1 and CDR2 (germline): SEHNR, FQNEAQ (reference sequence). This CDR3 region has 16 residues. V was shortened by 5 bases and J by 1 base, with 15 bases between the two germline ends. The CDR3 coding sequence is TGTGCCAGCAGCCCAACTAGCTCGAAGTCCTACAATGAGCAGTTCTTC. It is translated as CASSPTSSKSYNEQFF.

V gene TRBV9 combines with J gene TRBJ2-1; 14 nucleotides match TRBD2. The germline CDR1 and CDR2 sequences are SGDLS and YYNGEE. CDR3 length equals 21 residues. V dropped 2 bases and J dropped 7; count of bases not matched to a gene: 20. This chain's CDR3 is CASSVGTSGRWGGRLANEQFF. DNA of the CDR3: TGTGCCAGCAGCGTTGGGACTAGCGGGAGATGGGGTGGGCGTCTGGCTAATGAGCAGTTCTTC.

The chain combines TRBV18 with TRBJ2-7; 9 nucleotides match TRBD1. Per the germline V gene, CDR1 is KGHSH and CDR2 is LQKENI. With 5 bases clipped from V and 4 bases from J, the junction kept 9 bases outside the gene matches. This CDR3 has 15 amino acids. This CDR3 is CASSNPGTGNYEQYF. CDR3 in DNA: TGTGCCAGCTCAAACCCTGGGACAGGGAATTACGAGCAGTACTTC.

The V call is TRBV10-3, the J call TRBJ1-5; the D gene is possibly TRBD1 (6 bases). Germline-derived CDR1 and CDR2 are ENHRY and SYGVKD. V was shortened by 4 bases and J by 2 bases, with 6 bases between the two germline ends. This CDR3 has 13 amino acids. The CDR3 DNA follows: TGTGCCATCAGTGGACAGGGCAATCAGCCCCAGCATTTT. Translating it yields CAISGQGNQPQHF.

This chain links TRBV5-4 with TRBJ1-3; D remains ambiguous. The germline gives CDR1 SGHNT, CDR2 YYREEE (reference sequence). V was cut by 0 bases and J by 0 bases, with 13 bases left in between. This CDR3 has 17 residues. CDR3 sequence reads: CASSLGPGKSSGNTIYF. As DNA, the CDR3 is TGTGCCAGCAGCTTGGGTCCAGGCAAAAGCTCTGGAAACACCATATATTTT. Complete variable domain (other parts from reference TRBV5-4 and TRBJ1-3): ETGVTQSPTHLIKTRGQQVTLRCSSQSGHNTVSWYQQALGQGPQFIFQYYREEENGRGNFPPRFSGLQFPNYSSELNVNALELDDSALYLCASSLGPGKSSGNTIYFGEGSWLTVV.

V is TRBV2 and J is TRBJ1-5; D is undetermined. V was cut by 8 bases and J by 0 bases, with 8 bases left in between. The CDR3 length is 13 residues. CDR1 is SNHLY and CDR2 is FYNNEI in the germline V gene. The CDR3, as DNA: TGTGCCAGCCGGTTCCATAGCAATCAGCCCCAGCATTTT. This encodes CASRFHSNQPQHF.

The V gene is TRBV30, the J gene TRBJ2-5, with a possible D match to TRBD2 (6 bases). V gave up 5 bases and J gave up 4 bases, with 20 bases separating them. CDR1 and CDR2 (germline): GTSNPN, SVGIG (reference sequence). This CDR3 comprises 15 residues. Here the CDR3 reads CAWGEGTPGLETQYF. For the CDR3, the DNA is TGTGCCTGGGGAGAGGGGACCCCGGGACTAGAGACCCAGTACTTC.

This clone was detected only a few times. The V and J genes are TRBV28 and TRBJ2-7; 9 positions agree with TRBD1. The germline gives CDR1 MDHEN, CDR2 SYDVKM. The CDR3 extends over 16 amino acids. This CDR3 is CGSNPKRGTGRNEQYF. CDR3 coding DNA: TGTGGTAGCAACCCTAAAAGGGGGACAGGGAGGAACGAGCAGTACTTC. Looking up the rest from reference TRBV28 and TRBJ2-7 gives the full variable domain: DVKVTQSSRYLVKRTGEKVFLECVQDMDHENMFWYRQDPGLGLRLIYFSYDVKMKEKGDIPEGYSVSREKKERFSLILESASTNQTSMYLCGSNPKRGTGRNEQYFGPGTRLTVT.

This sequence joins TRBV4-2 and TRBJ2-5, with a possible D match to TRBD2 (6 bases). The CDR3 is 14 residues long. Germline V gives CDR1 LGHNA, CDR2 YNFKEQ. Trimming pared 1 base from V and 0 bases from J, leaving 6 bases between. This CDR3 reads CASSQGDYQETQYF. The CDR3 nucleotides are TGTGCCAGCAGCCAAGGGGACTACCAAGAGACCCAGTACTTC.

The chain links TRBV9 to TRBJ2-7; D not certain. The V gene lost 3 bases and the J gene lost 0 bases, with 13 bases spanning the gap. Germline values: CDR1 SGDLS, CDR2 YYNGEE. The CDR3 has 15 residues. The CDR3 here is CASSAGPASSYEQYF. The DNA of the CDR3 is TGTGCCAGCAGCGCAGGTCCAGCCAGCTCCTACGAGCAGTACTTC. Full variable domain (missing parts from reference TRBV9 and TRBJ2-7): DSGVTQTPKHLITATGQRVTLRCSPRSGDLSVYWYQQSLDQGLQFLIQYYNGEERAKGNILERFSAQQFPDLHSELNLSSLELGDSALYFCASSAGPASSYEQYFGPGTRLTVT.

CDR3 DNA: TGTGCCAGCACCATACAGGGAGGGGGCTACACCTTC. Amino acid sequence: CASTIQGGGYTF. The rearrangement uses TRBV6-6 and TRBJ1-2, with a tentative D call TRBD1 (6 bases). Germline lookup yields CDR1 MNHNY and CDR2 SVGAGI (reference sequence). The CDR3 is 12 amino acids. Trimming shortened V by 7 bases and J by 8 bases, and 14 bases separated the two germline ends.

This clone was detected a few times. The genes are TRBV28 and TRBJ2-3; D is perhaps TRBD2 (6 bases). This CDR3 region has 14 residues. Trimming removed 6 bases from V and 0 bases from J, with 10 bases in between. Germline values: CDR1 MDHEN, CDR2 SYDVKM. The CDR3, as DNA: TGTGCCAGCAGAACCGGGACTAGCACAGATACGCAGTATTTT. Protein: CASRTGTSTDTQYF.

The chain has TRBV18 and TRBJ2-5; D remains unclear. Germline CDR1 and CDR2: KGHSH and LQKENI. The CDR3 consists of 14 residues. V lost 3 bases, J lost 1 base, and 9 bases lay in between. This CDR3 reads CASSPTDGQETQYF. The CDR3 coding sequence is TGTGCCAGCTCACCGACTGACGGCCAAGAGACCCAGTACTTC. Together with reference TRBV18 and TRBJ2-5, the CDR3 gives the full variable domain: NAGVMQNPRHLVRRRGQEARLRCSPMKGHSHVYWYRQLPEEGLKFMVYLQKENIIDESGMPKERFSAEFPKEGPSILRIQQVVRGDSAAYFCASSPTDGQETQYFGPGTRLLVL.

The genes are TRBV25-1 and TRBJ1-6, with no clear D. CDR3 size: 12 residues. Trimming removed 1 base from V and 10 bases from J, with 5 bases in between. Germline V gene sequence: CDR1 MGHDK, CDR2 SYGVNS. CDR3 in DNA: TGTGCCAGCAGTGAATCACACTCACCCCTCCACTTT. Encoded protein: CASSESHSPLHF.

The CDR3 loop is CASSFLNRGATGELFF. The CDR3, as DNA: TGTGCCAGCAGCTTCCTTAACAGGGGAGCCACCGGGGAGCTGTTTTTT. The chain recombines TRBV7-3 with TRBJ2-2, with TRBD1 identical over 7 bases. CDR1 is SGHTA, CDR2 FQGTGA, per germline. Trimming cost V 3 bases and J 4 bases; bases outside gene matches: 8. The CDR3 length is 16 residues.

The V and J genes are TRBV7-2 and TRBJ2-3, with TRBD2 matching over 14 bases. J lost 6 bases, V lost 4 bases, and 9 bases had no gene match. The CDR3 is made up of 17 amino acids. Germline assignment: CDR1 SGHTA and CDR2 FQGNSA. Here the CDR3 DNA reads TGTGCCAGCAGCTCCCATCGACTAGCGGGGGGGTTGGATACGCAGTATTTT. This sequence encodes CASSSHRLAGGLDTQYF.

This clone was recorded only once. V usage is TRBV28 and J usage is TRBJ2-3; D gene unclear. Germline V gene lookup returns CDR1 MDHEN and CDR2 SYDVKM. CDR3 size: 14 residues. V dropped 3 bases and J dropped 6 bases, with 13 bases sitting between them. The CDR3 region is CASSFLRFVDTQYF. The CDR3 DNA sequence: TGTGCCAGCAGTTTCCTCAGGTTCGTGGATACGCAGTATTTT.

CDR3 sequence reads: CASTSGGFANSPLHF. For the CDR3, the DNA is TGCGCCAGCACCTCTGGAGGGTTCGCAAATTCACCCCTCCACTTT. The rearrangement joins TRBV5-1 to TRBJ1-6, with no clear D. The CDR3 has 15 residues. Germline loops: CDR1 SGHRS, CDR2 YFSETQ. V dropped 6 bases and J dropped 7 bases, with 17 bases sitting between them.

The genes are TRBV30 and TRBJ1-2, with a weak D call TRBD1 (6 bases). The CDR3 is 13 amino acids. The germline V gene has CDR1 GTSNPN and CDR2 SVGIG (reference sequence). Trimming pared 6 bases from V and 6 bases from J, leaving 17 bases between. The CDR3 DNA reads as TGTGCCTGTACGCGACAGGCTCGTCATGGCTACACCTTC. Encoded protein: CACTRQARHGYTF.

Written as DNA, the CDR3 is TGTGCCAGCCAGGGGGCAGCTAATTACGAGCAGTACTTC. This encodes CASQGAANYEQYF. V is TRBV6-6 and J is TRBJ2-7; 8 positions match TRBD1. The trim removed 8 bases at V and 4 bases at J, leaving 7 bases unmatched. The length of the CDR3 is 13 residues. Germline V gene data show CDR1 as MNHNY and CDR2 as SVGAGI (reference sequence).

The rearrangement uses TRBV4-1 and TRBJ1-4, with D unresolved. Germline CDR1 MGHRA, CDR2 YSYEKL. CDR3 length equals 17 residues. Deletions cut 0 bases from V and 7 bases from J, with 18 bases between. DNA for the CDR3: TGCGCCAGCAGCCAAGACCCAACCCGGATCCGGGGTGAAAAACTGTTTTTT. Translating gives CASSQDPTRIRGEKLFF.

DNA for the CDR3: TGTGCCTGGAGTGGAGCGGGAGCCAAAAACATTCAGTACTTC. Its translation is CAWSGAGAKNIQYF. The chain links TRBV30 to TRBJ2-4; possible D gene TRBD2, 6 bases. The germline V gene encodes CDR1 GTSNPN and CDR2 SVGIG (reference sequence). The CDR3 contains 14 residues. V gave up 1 base and J gave up 0 bases, with 7 bases separating them.

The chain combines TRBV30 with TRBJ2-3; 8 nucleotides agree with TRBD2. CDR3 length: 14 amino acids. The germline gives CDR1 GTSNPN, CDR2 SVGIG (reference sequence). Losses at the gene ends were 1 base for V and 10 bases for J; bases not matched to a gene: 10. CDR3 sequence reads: CAWSGLTGGSAQYF. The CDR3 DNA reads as TGTGCCTGGAGTGGATTAACGGGAGGGTCAGCGCAGTATTTT. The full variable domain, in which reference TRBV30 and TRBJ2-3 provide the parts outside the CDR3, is SQTIHQWPATLVQPVGSPLSLECTVEGTSNPNLYWYRQAAGRGLQLLFYSVGIGQISSEVPQNLSASRPQDRQFILSSKKLLLSDSGFYLCAWSGLTGGSAQYFGPGTRLTVL.